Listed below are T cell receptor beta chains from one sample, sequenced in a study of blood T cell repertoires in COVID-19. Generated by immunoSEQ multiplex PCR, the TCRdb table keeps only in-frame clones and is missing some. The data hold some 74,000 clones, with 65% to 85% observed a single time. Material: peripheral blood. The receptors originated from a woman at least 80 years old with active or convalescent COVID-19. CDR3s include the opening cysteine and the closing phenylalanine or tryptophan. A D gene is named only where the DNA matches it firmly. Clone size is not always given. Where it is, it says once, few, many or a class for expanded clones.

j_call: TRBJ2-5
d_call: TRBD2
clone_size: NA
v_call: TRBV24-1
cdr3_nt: TGTGCCACCAGTGATTCACGACTAGCGGGAGCTCAAGAGACCCAGTACTTC
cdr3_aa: CATSDSRLAGAQETQYF

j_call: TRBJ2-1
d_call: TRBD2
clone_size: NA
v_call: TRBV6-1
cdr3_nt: TGTGCCAGCTTCCTGGGGGGGAGCTCCTACAATGAGCAGTTCTTC
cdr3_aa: CASFLGGSSYNEQFF

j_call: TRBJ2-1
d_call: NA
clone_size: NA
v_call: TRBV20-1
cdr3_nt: TGCAGTGCTAGAGGGAGGAATGAGCAGTTCTTC
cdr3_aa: CSARGRNEQFF

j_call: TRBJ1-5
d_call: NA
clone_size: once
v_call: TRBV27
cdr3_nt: TGTGCCAGCAGTTTACAGGGGAATCAGCCCCAGCATTTT
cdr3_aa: CASSLQGNQPQHF

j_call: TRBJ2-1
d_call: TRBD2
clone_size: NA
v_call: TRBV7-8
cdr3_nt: TGTGCCAGCAGCTTAGGGGGGGGACTAGCGGAGTACAATGAGCAGTTCTTC
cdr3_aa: CASSLGGGLAEYNEQFF

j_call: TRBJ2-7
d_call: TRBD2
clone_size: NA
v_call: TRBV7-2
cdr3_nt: TGTGCCAGCAGCTTAGAGTGGACTAGGGGCTCCTACGAGCAGTACTTC
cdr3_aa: CASSLEWTRGSYEQYF

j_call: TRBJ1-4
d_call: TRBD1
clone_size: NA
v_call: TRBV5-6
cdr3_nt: TGTGCCAGCAGCGGGGGACAGGGGATTGTTCGAGAAAAACTGTTTTTT
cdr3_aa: CASSGGQGIVREKLFF

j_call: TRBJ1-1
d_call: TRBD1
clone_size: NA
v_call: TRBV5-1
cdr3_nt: TGCGCCAGCAGCCGCCCAGGGGGCCAGGTCCCTGAAGCTTTCTTT
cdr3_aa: CASSRPGGQVPEAFF

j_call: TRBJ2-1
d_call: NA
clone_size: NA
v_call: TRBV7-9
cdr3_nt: TGTGCCAGCAGCTTTGGAGGGGCCTACAATGAGCAGTTCTTC
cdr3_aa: CASSFGGAYNEQFF

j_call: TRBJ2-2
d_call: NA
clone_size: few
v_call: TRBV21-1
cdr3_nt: TGTGCCAGCAGTCCCAACGGCCAGGACACCGGGGAGCTGTTTTTT
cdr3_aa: CASSPNGQDTGELFF

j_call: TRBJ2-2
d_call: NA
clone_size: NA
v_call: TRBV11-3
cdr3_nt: TGTGCCAGCAGCTTAGAGGTGGAGCCCGGGAACACCGGGGAGCTGTTTTTT
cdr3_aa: CASSLEVEPGNTGELFF

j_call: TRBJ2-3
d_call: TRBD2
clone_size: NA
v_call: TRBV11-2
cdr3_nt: TGTGCCAGCAGTCCTAATAGCGGGGTAGCCTCAGATACGCAGTATTTT
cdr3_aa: CASSPNSGVASDTQYF

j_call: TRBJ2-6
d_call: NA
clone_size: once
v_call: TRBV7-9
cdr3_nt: TGTGCCACCTATGGGGGGGCCTTTTTTTCTGGGGCCAACGTCCTGACTTTC
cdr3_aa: CATYGGAFFSGANVLTF

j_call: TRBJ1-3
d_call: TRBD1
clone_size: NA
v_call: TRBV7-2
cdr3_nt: TGTGCCAGCAGCATGGACAGGGGCCCCGGAAACACCATATATTTT
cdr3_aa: CASSMDRGPGNTIYF

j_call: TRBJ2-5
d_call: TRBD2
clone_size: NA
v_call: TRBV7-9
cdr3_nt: TGTGCCAGCAGCCCTATAGGGGGCGGGAGGGCCTCTGAGACCCAGTACTTC
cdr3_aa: CASSPIGGGRASETQYF

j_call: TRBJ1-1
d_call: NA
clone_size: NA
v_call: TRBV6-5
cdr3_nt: TGTGCCAGCAGTTACTGGGGCAGGGGTCGAAACACTGAAGCTTTCTTT
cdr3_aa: CASSYWGRGRNTEAFF

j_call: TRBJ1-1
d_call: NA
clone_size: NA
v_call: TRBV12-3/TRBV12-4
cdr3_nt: TGTGCCAGCAGTTTAATAGGCGGCACTGAAGCTTTCTTT
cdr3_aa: CASSLIGGTEAFF

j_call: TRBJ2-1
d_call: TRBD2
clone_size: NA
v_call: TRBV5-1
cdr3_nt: TGCGCCAGCAGCTACGATTTAGCGGGATGGGGCAATGAGCAGTTCTTC
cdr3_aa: CASSYDLAGWGNEQFF

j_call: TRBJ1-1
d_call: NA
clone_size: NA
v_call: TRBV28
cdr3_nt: TGTGCCAGCAGTTTAGGGGGCGTTATGAACACTGAAGCTTTCTTT
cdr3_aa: CASSLGGVMNTEAFF

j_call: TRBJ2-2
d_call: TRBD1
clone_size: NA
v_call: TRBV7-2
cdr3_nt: TGTGCCAGCAGCTTAGCGACAGGGGGCACCGGGGAGCTGTTTTTT
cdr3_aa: CASSLATGGTGELFF

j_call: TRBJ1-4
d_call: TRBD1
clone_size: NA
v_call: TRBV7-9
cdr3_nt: TGTGCCAGCAGCTTCACAGGGGGCAGTGAAAAACTGTTTTTT
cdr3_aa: CASSFTGGSEKLFF

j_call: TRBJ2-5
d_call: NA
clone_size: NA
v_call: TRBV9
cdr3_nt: TGTGCCAGCAGCGTAGGCCGGAGGTACGGGGAGACCCAGTACTTC
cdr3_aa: CASSVGRRYGETQYF

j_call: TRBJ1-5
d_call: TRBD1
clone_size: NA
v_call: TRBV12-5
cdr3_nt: TGTGCTAGTGGTCCCGAGTGGACAGGGGAGGATCAGCCCCAGCATTTT
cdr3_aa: CASGPEWTGEDQPQHF

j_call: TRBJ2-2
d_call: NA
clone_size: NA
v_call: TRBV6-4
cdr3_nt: TGTGCCAAGCGCGGCGCCGGGGAGCTGTTTTTT
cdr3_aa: CAKRGAGELFF

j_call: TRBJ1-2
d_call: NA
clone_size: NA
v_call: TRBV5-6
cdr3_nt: TGTGCCAGCAGCTGGGCCACTTATGGCTACACCTTC
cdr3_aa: CASSWATYGYTF

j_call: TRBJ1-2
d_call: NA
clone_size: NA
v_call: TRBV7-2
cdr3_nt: TGTGCCAGCAAACCGAAGTGGGGGGATGGTAGCTATGGCTACACCTTC
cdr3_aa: CASKPKWGDGSYGYTF

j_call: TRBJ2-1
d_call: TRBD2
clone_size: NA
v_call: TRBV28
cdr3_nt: TGTGCCAGCAGTACCTGGGGGACTAGCGGGGTTTTTGATGAGCAGTTCTTC
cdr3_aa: CASSTWGTSGVFDEQFF

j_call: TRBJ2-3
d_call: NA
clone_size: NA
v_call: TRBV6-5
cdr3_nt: TGTGCCAGCAGCCTGCCTAGAATGACGCAGTATTTT
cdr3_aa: CASSLPRMTQYF

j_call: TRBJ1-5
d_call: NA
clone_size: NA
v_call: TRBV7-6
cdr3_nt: TGTGCCAGCAGCCCATCGGAGAATCAGCCCCAGCATTTT
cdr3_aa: CASSPSENQPQHF

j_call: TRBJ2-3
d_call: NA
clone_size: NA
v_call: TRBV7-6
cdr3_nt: TGTGCCAGCAGCCCCCCTGGAGGCTCTAGCACAGATACGCAGTATTTT
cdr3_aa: CASSPPGGSSTDTQYF

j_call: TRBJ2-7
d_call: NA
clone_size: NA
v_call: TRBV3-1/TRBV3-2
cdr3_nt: TGTGCCAGCAGCTCCCAGCGGGCGGTATACCTCTACGAGCAGTACTTC
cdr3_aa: CASSSQRAVYLYEQYF

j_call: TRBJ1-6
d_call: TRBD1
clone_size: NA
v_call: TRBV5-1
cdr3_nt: TGCGCCAGCAGCTTTCCGGGACAGTGGCCACCCCTCCACTTT
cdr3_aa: CASSFPGQWPPLHF

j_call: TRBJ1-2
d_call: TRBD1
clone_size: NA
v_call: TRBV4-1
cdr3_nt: TGCGCCAGCAGCACTCCGGGACAGGGTGACTATGGCTACACCTTC
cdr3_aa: CASSTPGQGDYGYTF

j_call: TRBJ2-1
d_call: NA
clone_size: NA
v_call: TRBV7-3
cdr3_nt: TGTGCCAGCAGCCAACAGGGTTTCGGTGAGCAGTTCTTC
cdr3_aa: CASSQQGFGEQFF

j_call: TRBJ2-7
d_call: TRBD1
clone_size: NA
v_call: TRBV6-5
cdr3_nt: TGTGCCAGCGGCCGGGACAGAGCCTACGAGCAGTACTTC
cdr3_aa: CASGRDRAYEQYF

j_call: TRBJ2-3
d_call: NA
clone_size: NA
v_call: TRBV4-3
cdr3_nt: TGCGCCAGCAGCCAAGATTGGGGAAGGAGGGATACGCAGTATTTT
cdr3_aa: CASSQDWGRRDTQYF

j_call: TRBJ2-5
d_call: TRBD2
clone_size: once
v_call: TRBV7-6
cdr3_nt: TGTGCCAGCAGCTTAGGTGCGGGAGCGGTCCAAGAGACCCAGTACTTC
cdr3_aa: CASSLGAGAVQETQYF

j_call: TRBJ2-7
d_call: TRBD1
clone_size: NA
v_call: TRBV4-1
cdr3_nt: TGCGCCAGCAGCCAAGATTTGACAGGGAGCTACGAGCAGTACTTC
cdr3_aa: CASSQDLTGSYEQYF

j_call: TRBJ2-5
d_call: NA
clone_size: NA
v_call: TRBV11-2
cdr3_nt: TGTGCCAGCAGCCCCCCCGCAGGAGAGACCCAGTACTTC
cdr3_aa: CASSPPAGETQYF

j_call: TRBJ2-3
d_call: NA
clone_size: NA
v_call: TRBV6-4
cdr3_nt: TGTGCCAGCAGTGACTCAGGGGGTTATACGCAGTATTTT
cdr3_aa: CASSDSGGYTQYF

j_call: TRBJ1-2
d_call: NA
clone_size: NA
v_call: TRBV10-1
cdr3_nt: TGCGCCAGCAGTGACCACACATCCCCAGGGACTAACTATGGCTACACCTTC
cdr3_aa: CASSDHTSPGTNYGYTF

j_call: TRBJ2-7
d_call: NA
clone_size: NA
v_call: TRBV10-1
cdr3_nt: TGCGCCAGCAGTGAGATAGGGACAATACCCTACGAGCAGTACTTC
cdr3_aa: CASSEIGTIPYEQYF

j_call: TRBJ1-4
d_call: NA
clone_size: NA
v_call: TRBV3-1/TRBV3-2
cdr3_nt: TGTGCCAGCAGCCAACCTGGGGGGTTCGAACTGTTTTTT
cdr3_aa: CASSQPGGFELFF